This T cell receptor beta chain stems from a study of T-cell memory formation after mild COVID-19. Study information: TCR clusters mostly belonged to single donors. Study-level findings and limits: Among contracting clones, CD4+ were mainly CM/EM and CD8+ enriched in EMRA. Some responding clones appeared in pre-infection memory, suggesting cross-reactive memory joined. Clones that contracted from day 15 to 85 were balanced CD4/CD8, while later expanders leaned CD4+.

In TCRdb, the 5' RACE reads were re-called with MiXCR into one record per CDR3 protein. The sample includes some 120,000 distinct CDR3 sequences, approximately 15% of them seen just once. With regard to this clonotype: Its antigen is undetermined.

Trimming took off 4 bases at V and 14 bases at J, with 12 bases between the two ends. CDR1 is SQVTM and CDR2 is ANQGSEA in the germline V gene. This CDR3 has 10 residues. The source of this sequence is a man younger than 35 who had mild COVID-19 (a few samples of this study predate the infection). Cell type and time point are not known. Sequences were obtained from PBMCs or a T cell subset sorted from them (not recorded which). The chain combines TRBV29-1 with TRBJ2-1; tentative D call: TRBD1 (6 bases). CDR3: CSVGQAHEFF. Written as DNA, the CDR3 is TGCAGCGTTGGACAGGCTCATGAGTTCTTC.